The present T cell receptor beta chain was sequenced within a study of memory CD4+ T cells and cytomegalovirus serostatus. Single viable CD3+CD4+CD8-CD45RO+ cells were sorted as the memory CD4+ T cells. Serostatus was set by detecting CMV pp150, pp28, p38, p52 IgG. Generated by immunoSEQ multiplex PCR, the TCRdb table keeps only in-frame clones and is missing some. The sample contains over 65,000 clones, around 80% of which appear only once. General study findings and limits: Repertoires predicted CMV serostatus with median bootstrapped AUC of 0.95.

Notes on this clone: What it binds is not known.

This clonotype was sampled from an adult in good health and CMV-seronegative. The sample was memory CD4+ T cells from blood.

This CDR3 is CASSIAGTGGGYTF. Here the CDR3 DNA reads TGTGCCAGTAGTATTGCCGGGACAGGGGGCGGCTACACCTTC. The chain employs TRBV19 and TRBJ1-2; TRBD1 matches at 12 bases. This CDR3 comprises 14 residues. V dropped 3 bases and J dropped 8; count of bases not matched to a gene: 4. CDR1 is LNHDA and CDR2 is SQIVND in the germline V gene (reference sequence).